Listed below are T cell receptor beta chains from one sample, sequenced in a study of CD8+ T cells in alopecia areata. Method: immunoSEQ multiplex PCR; TCRdb's copy keeps in-frame clones and lacks some. The table includes 150,000 or so clones, around 47% detected once. The sequencing sample was made of CD4+ T cells sorted from blood. These receptor sequences come from a human donor with alopecia areata. CDR3s include the opening cysteine and the closing phenylalanine or tryptophan.

TRBV30 CAWSVTAQLYF
TRBV29-1 CSGGGGEETQYF
TRBV27 CASSSATGFGNTIYF
TRBV5-6 CASSQTGTGSTTDTQYF
TRBV7-2 CASSLASGSDTQYF
TRBV6-5 CASSASWREGEQFF
TRBV7-2 CASSPQGPVHVAQYF
TRBV7-8 CASSQDRGATYGYTF
TRBV25-1 CASIEPSRNEQFF
TRBV15 CATSRDSTSTGQETQYF
TRBV7-2 CASSPPGVALGEQFF
TRBV7-9 CASSLGSSYNEQFF
TRBV28 CASSLPRKLIYNEQFF
TRBV4-2 CASSPKETSQSTQYF
TRBV5-1 CASSFPVSDTQYF
TRBV2 CASSEGSFTNEQFF